Each of the 21 T cell receptor beta chains below was sequenced from the same sample in a study of blood T cell repertoires in COVID-19. The protocol was immunoSEQ multiplex PCR, while the TCRdb copy is restricted to in-frame clones and leaves out a portion. The table shows over 250,000 clones, with over 80% occurring only once. The sample consisted of PBMCs or T cells enriched from blood (not recorded which). The receptors shown here come from a woman aged 18-29 years who had recovered from COVID-19.

This chain uses TRBV5-4 with TRBJ2-3; 15 bases are shared with TRBD2. The length of the CDR3 is 16 residues. The germline gives CDR1 SGHNT, CDR2 YYREEE (reference sequence). V trimming: 4 bases; J trimming: 5 bases; junction bases outside the gene matches: 5. CDR3 DNA sequence: TGTGCCAGCAGCCCGGGACTAGCGGGGGGTGGAGATACGCAGTATTTT. Protein product: CASSPGLAGGGDTQYF.

The rearrangement links TRBV6-5 to TRBJ1-2; TRBD1 is a possible D gene (6 bases). Trimming removed 4 bases from V and 7 bases from J, with 13 bases in between. CDR1 and CDR2 (germline): MNHEY, SVGAGI. This CDR3 spans 13 amino acids. CDR3: CASSFLRGAGYTF. Here the CDR3 DNA reads TGTGCCAGCAGTTTTTTACGGGGGGCTGGCTACACCTTC.

The genes are TRBV7-2 and TRBJ2-7; D gene uncertain. V lost 0 bases and J 1 base, leaving 10 bases between the germline ends. Germline CDR1 is SGHTA and CDR2 is FQGNSA. CDR3 length equals 15 residues. The CDR3 is CASSLAPSRSYEQYF. As DNA, the CDR3 is TGTGCCAGCAGCTTAGCGCCTTCCAGGTCCTACGAGCAGTACTTC.

The chain links TRBV19 to TRBJ1-2, with D perhaps matching TRBD1 (6 bases). Germline CDR1 is LNHDA and CDR2 is SQIVND (reference sequence). The CDR3 consists of 15 residues. The V gene lost 5 bases and the J gene lost 4 bases, with 17 bases spanning the gap. CDR3 coding DNA: TGTGCCAGTAGTGAGACGCTGGGACAAGGCTATGGCTACACCTTC. It is translated as CASSETLGQGYGYTF.

The chain uses TRBV7-9 and TRBJ2-1, with TRBD2 matching over 11 bases. Germline V gene lookup returns CDR1 SEHNR and CDR2 FQNEAQ (reference sequence). J lost 8 bases, V lost 2 bases, and 8 bases had no gene match. The CDR3 extends over 16 amino acids. Here the CDR3 DNA reads TGTGCCAGCAGCTTAAATTTCACTAGCGGGAGCCATGAGCAGTTCTTC. It encodes CASSLNFTSGSHEQFF.

The J gene is TRBJ1-1, the V gene TRBV5-1; TRBD1 aligns across 10 bases. There are 14 residues in the CDR3. Germline V CDR1 and CDR2: SGHRS, YFSETQ. V shed 3 bases, J shed 4 bases, and the junction held 3 bases outside the gene matches. DNA of the CDR3: TGCGCCAGCAGCTACGGGGACAGGGGCACTGAAGCTTTCTTT. Amino acid sequence: CASSYGDRGTEAFF. The whole variable domain, filled in from reference TRBV5-1 and TRBJ1-1, reads KAGVTQTPRYLIKTRGQQVTLSCSPISGHRSVSWYQQTPGQGLQFLFEYFSETQRNKGNFPGRFSGRQFSNSRSEMNVSTLELGDSALYLCASSYGDRGTEAFFGQGTRLTVV.

The chain couples TRBV5-1 to TRBJ2-3; 7 nucleotides match TRBD2. Germline loops: CDR1 SGHRS, CDR2 YFSETQ. With 0 bases clipped from V and 2 bases from J, the junction kept 9 bases outside the gene matches. The CDR3 has 17 residues. CDR3 region: CASSLGAQRGLTDTQYF. The CDR3 DNA reads TGCGCCAGCAGCTTGGGCGCCCAGCGGGGCCTCACAGATACGCAGTATTTT.

This clone was observed a single time. V gene TRBV7-2 combines with J gene TRBJ1-2; 7 bases are shared with TRBD1. The CDR3 sequence is 17 residues long. CDR1 is SGHTA and CDR2 is FQGNSA in the germline V gene. J lost 10 bases, V lost 1 base, and 18 bases had no gene match. The CDR3 nucleotides read TGTGCCAGCAGCTTAGTTAGATCGGACAGGAGGGTGCGCGACTACACCTTC. Its protein is CASSLVRSDRRVRDYTF.

This chain links TRBV5-1 with TRBJ2-2; 8 positions agree with TRBD2. The CDR3 length is 17 residues. V was clipped by 0 bases and J by 5 bases; unmatched bases: 9. Germline CDR1 is SGHRS and CDR2 is YFSETQ. The chain's CDR3 is CASSLVAGASGTGELFF. The DNA of the CDR3 is TGCGCCAGCAGCTTGGTTGCCGGGGCTAGCGGGACCGGGGAGCTGTTTTTT.

V gene TRBV19 combines with J gene TRBJ1-1; a weak D match, TRBD1 (6 bases). Germline lookup yields CDR1 LNHDA and CDR2 SQIVND (reference sequence). The germline V and J ends were trimmed by 3 bases and 5 bases, with 25 bases remaining between them. The CDR3 length is 18 residues. CDR3 nucleotide sequence: TGTGCCAGTAGTATGGGGCCAGGGGACGTAAGGTCGGAAACTGAAGCTTTCTTT. Its translation is CASSMGPGDVRSETEAFF. Together with reference TRBV19 and TRBJ1-1, the CDR3 gives the full variable domain: DGGITQSPKYLFRKEGQNVTLSCEQNLNHDAMYWYRQDPGQGLRLIYYSQIVNDFQKGDIAEGYSVSREKKESFPLTVTSAQKNPTAFYLCASSMGPGDVRSETEAFFGQGTRLTVV.

This clone was picked up a small number of times. This chain connects TRBV28 to TRBJ2-2; no reliable D call. The germline V and J ends were trimmed by 7 bases and 1 base, with 4 bases remaining between them. Germline V lookup: CDR1 MDHEN, CDR2 SYDVKM. The CDR3 extends over 12 amino acids. This chain's CDR3 is CASTENTGELFF. In DNA, the CDR3 is TGTGCCAGCACAGAGAACACCGGGGAGCTGTTTTTT.

The chain recombines TRBV4-1 with TRBJ1-6, with 7 bases identical to TRBD1. This CDR3 contains 20 residues. Germline lookup yields CDR1 MGHRA and CDR2 YSYEKL. Trimming at V came to 0 bases and at J to 0 bases, leaving 11 bases not matched to a gene. The CDR3 region has the DNA TGCGCCAGCAGCCAAGAAAAAACCGGGACAGAGAGCTCCTATAATTCACCCCTCCACTTT. It codes for CASSQEKTGTESSYNSPLHF.

CDR3 region: CASSIGTAASAYNEQFF. CDR3 in DNA: TGTGCCAGTAGTATTGGGACTGCTGCCTCAGCCTACAATGAGCAGTTCTTC. V and J are TRBV19 and TRBJ2-1, with D possibly matching TRBD2 (6 bases). V was cut by 3 bases and J by 2 bases, with 17 bases left in between. The CDR3 contains 17 residues. The germline gives CDR1 LNHDA, CDR2 SQIVND (reference sequence). Supplemented by reference TRBV19 and TRBJ2-1, the full variable domain reads DGGITQSPKYLFRKEGQNVTLSCEQNLNHDAMYWYRQDPGQGLRLIYYSQIVNDFQKGDIAEGYSVSREKKESFPLTVTSAQKNPTAFYLCASSIGTAASAYNEQFFGPGTRLTVL.

The V gene is TRBV7-3, the J gene TRBJ1-5, with D unresolved. Trimming cost V 4 bases and J 0 bases, with 19 bases left between them. This CDR3 contains 18 residues. Germline-derived CDR1 and CDR2 are SGHTA and FQGTGA. In nucleotides, the CDR3 is TGTGCCAGCAGCTCGTCCCGGGTTAAAACCTATAGCAATCAGCCCCAGCATTTT. Encoded protein: CASSSSRVKTYSNQPQHF.

This clone was found a few times. The chain links TRBV28 to TRBJ1-2, with 7 bases aligning to TRBD1. This CDR3 has 14 amino acids. Trimming at V came to 7 bases and at J to 2 bases, leaving 7 bases not matched to a gene. Germline V gene lookup returns CDR1 MDHEN and CDR2 SYDVKM. The CDR3 sequence: CASTSGTENYGYTF. CDR3 DNA sequence: TGTGCCAGCACCTCCGGGACAGAAAACTATGGCTACACCTTC.

V usage is TRBV29-1 and J usage is TRBJ2-2; no clear D. V dropped 1 base and J dropped 4 bases, with 7 bases sitting between them. The germline V gene has CDR1 SQVTM and CDR2 ANQGSEA. This CDR3 spans 13 amino acids. CDR3 protein: CSVEGRFTGELFF. For the CDR3, the DNA is TGCAGCGTTGAAGGCAGGTTCACCGGGGAGCTGTTTTTT.

The genes are TRBV4-3 and TRBJ2-1, with 8 bases aligning to TRBD2. This CDR3 has 17 residues. V shed 0 bases and J 7 bases; nucleotides not matched to a gene: 11. Per germline, CDR1 LGHNA and CDR2 YSLEER. The CDR3 DNA is TGCGCCAGCAGCCAAGACCCGGCGGGGGGCGGGCGAAATGAGCAGTTCTTC. This translates into CASSQDPAGGGRNEQFF.

The chain is built from TRBV27 and TRBJ2-3; no reliable D call. V lost 2 bases, J lost 5 bases, and 2 bases lay in between. CDR3 size: 11 residues. CDR1 is MNHEY and CDR2 is SMNVEV in the germline V gene (reference sequence). CDR3 nucleotide sequence: TGTGCCAGCAGTTTACGAGATACGCAGTATTTT. This codes for CASSLRDTQYF.

In this sample, this clone turned up once. The V call is TRBV5-6, the J call TRBJ2-6; the D is unclear. This CDR3 contains 17 residues. Trimming left V 0 bases short and J 2 bases short, with 12 bases between. The germline V gene has CDR1 SGHDT and CDR2 YYEEEE. The CDR3 region has the DNA TGTGCCAGCAGCTTGGAATCGGGTTTTCCTGGGGCCAACGTCCTGACTTTC. This encodes CASSLESGFPGANVLTF.

The rearrangement uses TRBV19 and TRBJ2-2, with a possible D match to TRBD1 (6 bases). The CDR3 covers 15 residues. V was shortened by 10 bases and J by 5 bases, with 20 bases between the two germline ends. From germline, CDR1 is LNHDA and CDR2 SQIVND (reference sequence). CDR3 amino acids: CATPKEGQTTGELFF. Here the CDR3 DNA reads TGTGCCACTCCAAAGGAAGGACAGACAACCGGGGAGCTGTTTTTT.

The gene calls are TRBV18 and TRBJ2-7; 11 nucleotides agree with TRBD2. The CDR3 totals 15 residues. Germline V gene lookup returns CDR1 KGHSH and CDR2 LQKENI. Trimming took 4 bases from V and 2 from J; bases not matched to a gene: 4. The CDR3 reads CASSLLAGEAYEQYF. The CDR3, as DNA: TGTGCCAGCTCACTACTAGCGGGAGAGGCCTACGAGCAGTACTTC.